Listed here are 11 T cell receptor beta chains from one sample, sequenced in a study of blood T cell repertoires in COVID-19. Assay used: immunoSEQ multiplex PCR; TCRdb lists only in-frame clones, some missing. In the table there are about 92,000 clones, more than 80% of which are singletons. Sequencing was performed on peripheral blood. The receptors come from a woman in her seventies with acute or convalescent COVID-19.

This clone has only one observation. The chain couples TRBV2 to TRBJ2-1; perhaps TRBD2 as D (6 bases). Germline V gene lookup returns CDR1 SNHLY and CDR2 FYNNEI. This CDR3 has 15 amino acids. Trimming left V 8 bases short and J 0 bases short, with 14 bases between. CDR3 nucleotide sequence: TGTGCCAGCGAGGTGGCGGGACCCTCCTACAATGAGCAGTTCTTC. It yields the protein CASEVAGPSYNEQFF.

The CDR3 region has the DNA TGTGCCAGCAGCTATACTAGCGGGTTGGACAATGAGCAGTTCTTC. It codes for CASSYTSGLDNEQFF. V and J are TRBV2 and TRBJ2-1; 9 bases align to TRBD2. Germline V lookup: CDR1 SNHLY, CDR2 FYNNEI. The CDR3 loop spans 15 amino acids. The V and J ends lost 6 bases and 5 bases, in that order; junction bases with no gene match: 8.

This chain links TRBV12-3 or TRBV12-4 with TRBJ2-1, with D unresolved. CDR3 length: 13 amino acids. Trimming removed 11 bases from V and 3 bases from J, with 14 bases in between. CDR3 loop: CACSSGHYNEQFF. CDR3 nucleotide sequence: TGTGCCTGTTCCTCAGGCCACTACAATGAGCAGTTCTTC.

This clone was observed a single time. The gene calls are TRBV4-1 and TRBJ2-6; D call uncertain. The CDR3 sequence is 20 residues long. Looked up from germline, CDR1 is MGHRA and CDR2 is YSYEKL. Trimming left V 0 bases short and J 0 bases short, with 18 bases between. The chain's CDR3 is CASSQDPISSVASGANVLTF. The CDR3 coding sequence is TGCGCCAGCAGCCAAGACCCCATTTCGAGTGTAGCCTCTGGGGCCAACGTCCTGACTTTC.

The chain employs TRBV18 and TRBJ1-5, with D possibly matching TRBD1 (5 bases). CDR1 and CDR2 from the germline V gene are KGHSH and LQKENI. V lost 2 bases to trimming and J lost 7 bases, with 9 bases between them. CDR3 length: 13 amino acids. CDR3 protein: CASSPTGGQPQHF. In DNA, the CDR3 is TGTGCCAGCTCACCAACGGGGGGGCAGCCCCAGCATTTT.

This clone came up once. The genes are TRBV27 and TRBJ2-1; TRBD2 matches at 10 bases. V shed 1 base and J 8 bases; nucleotides not matched to a gene: 5. The germline V gene encodes CDR1 MNHEY and CDR2 SMNVEV (reference sequence). The CDR3 covers 15 residues. CDR3 nucleotide sequence: TGTGCCAGCAGTTTATTTCCTAGCGGGAGTGATGAGCAGTTCTTC. Protein: CASSLFPSGSDEQFF.

The chain employs TRBV25-1 and TRBJ2-1; TRBD2 matches at 11 bases. Germline values: CDR1 MGHDK, CDR2 SYGVNS. This CDR3 region has 15 residues. J gave up 7 bases and V 6 bases, and 8 bases lay outside the gene matches. The CDR3 DNA is TGTGCCAGCAGGGCTAGCGGGGGGATTTGGAATGAGCAGTTCTTC. Its protein is CASRASGGIWNEQFF.

The chain has TRBV27 and TRBJ2-7, with 8 bases aligning to TRBD1. Trimming took 5 bases from V and 4 from J; bases not matched to a gene: 13. This CDR3 is built from 16 residues. Looked up from germline, CDR1 is MNHEY and CDR2 is SMNVEV (reference sequence). CDR3 sequence (DNA): TGTGCCAGCAGTCCGGGGACAGGAGCGTCAAAGTACGAGCAGTACTTC. This sequence encodes CASSPGTGASKYEQYF.

The chain combines TRBV24-1 with TRBJ2-2; tentative D call: TRBD1 (6 bases). The CDR3 runs 16 residues. CDR1 is KGHDR, CDR2 SFDVKD, per germline. Trimming cost V 4 bases and J 3 bases, with 14 bases left between them. The CDR3 protein is CATSETQGFDTGELFF. The CDR3 coding sequence is TGTGCCACCAGTGAAACACAGGGTTTTGACACCGGGGAGCTGTTTTTT.

This clone was picked up a small number of times. The rearrangement links TRBV5-1 to TRBJ2-7; D gene ambiguous. This CDR3 is built from 17 residues. V lost 4 bases to trimming and J lost 2 bases, with 22 bases between them. Germline V gives CDR1 SGHRS, CDR2 YFSETQ. In DNA form, the CDR3 reads TGCGCCAGCAGCCTCACCCCTTCTAGGCACGTCCCCTACGAGCAGTACTTC. Translated: CASSLTPSRHVPYEQYF. Together with reference TRBV5-1 and TRBJ2-7, the CDR3 gives the full variable domain: KAGVTQTPRYLIKTRGQQVTLSCSPISGHRSVSWYQQTPGQGLQFLFEYFSETQRNKGNFPGRFSGRQFSNSRSEMNVSTLELGDSALYLCASSLTPSRHVPYEQYFGPGTRLTVT.

This sequence joins TRBV6-2 or TRBV6-3 and TRBJ2-7, with no clear D. The CDR3 is made up of 13 amino acids. CDR1 is MNHEY, CDR2 SVGEGT, per germline. Trimming shortened V by 1 base and J by 0 bases, and 4 bases separated the two germline ends. The CDR3 DNA reads TGTGCCAGCAGTTACTACAGCTCCTACGAGCAGTACTTC. Its translation is CASSYYSSYEQYF.